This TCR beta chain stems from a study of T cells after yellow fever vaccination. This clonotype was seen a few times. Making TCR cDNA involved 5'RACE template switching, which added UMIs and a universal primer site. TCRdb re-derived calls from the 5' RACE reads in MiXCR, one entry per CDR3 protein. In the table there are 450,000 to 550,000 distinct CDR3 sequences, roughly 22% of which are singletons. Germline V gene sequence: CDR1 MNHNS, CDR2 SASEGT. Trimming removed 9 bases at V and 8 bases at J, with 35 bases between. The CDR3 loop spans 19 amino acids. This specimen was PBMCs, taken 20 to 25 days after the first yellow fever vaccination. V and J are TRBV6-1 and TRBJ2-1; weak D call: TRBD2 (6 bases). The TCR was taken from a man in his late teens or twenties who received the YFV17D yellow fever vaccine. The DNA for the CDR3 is TGTGCCAGTTTGGTGGGTTTGAGGAGGGAAGGGCCCGGGCTTCATGAGCAGTTCTTC. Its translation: CASLVGLRREGPGLHEQFF.